This T cell receptor beta chain was recovered during a study of OX40 agonist ivuxolimab in advanced cancers. Overall study context: The dose-escalation cohort was approximately 85% male, with a mean age of about 60 years, ranging about 23 to 79. Three patients, one with hepatocellular carcinoma and two with cutaneous melanoma, achieved partial responses.

The CDR3 loop spans 18 amino acids. CDR1 and CDR2 (germline): SEHNR, FQNEAQ (reference sequence). V was clipped by 5 bases and J by 0 bases; unmatched bases: 13. Notes on the study in general: Expanded clones tended on average to be more numerous among CD8+ T cells than CD4+. At 0.1 to 3.0 mg/kg, clonal expansion of CD4+ and CD8+ blood T cells had occurred by week 6.

TCRdb's table, derived via immunoSEQ multiplex PCR, lists solely in-frame clones and lacks some. The sample contains about 36,000 clones, around 77% of which appear only once. This clone was seen once. The target antigen is unknown. Sequenced here: CD4+ or CD8+ T cells sorted from blood, sampled in a trial of the OX40 agonist ivuxolimab. The rearrangement joins TRBV7-9 to TRBJ1-1, with 9 bases fitting TRBD1. The sequence was collected from an adult with an advanced solid tumor such as melanoma, head and neck, liver or kidney cancer. The CDR3 is CASSHARDRDQLNTEAFF. Here the CDR3 DNA reads TGTGCCAGCAGCCACGCCCGGGACAGGGACCAATTGAACACTGAAGCTTTCTTT.